The 26 T cell receptor beta chains in this list originate from one sample, sequenced in a study of T cell changes during pregnancy in multiple sclerosis. Generated by immunoSEQ multiplex PCR, the TCRdb table keeps only in-frame clones and is missing some. The sample records tens of thousands of clones, roughly 95% being singletons. Sequencing used CD8+ T cells from peripheral blood mononuclear cells, obtained after pregnancy. These receptors came from a female donor with multiple sclerosis, enrolled in a pregnancy study.

V is TRBV28 and J is TRBJ1-1; possible D gene TRBD1, 5 bases. CDR1 MDHEN and CDR2 SYDVKM come from the germline V gene. This CDR3 contains 14 residues. V was clipped by 3 bases and J by 1 base, with 9 bases between them. The CDR3 coding sequence is TGTGCCAGCAGTTTCGGGGGGGAGAACACTGAAGCTTTCTTT. It codes for CASSFGGENTEAFF.

This rearrangement joins TRBV27 to TRBJ2-2; D is unclear. CDR3 length: 12 amino acids. The germline V gene encodes CDR1 MNHEY and CDR2 SMNVEV (reference sequence). V lost 7 bases, J lost 1 base, and 4 bases lay in between. The CDR3: CASTRNTGELFF. In DNA form, the CDR3 reads TGTGCCAGCACCAGGAACACCGGGGAGCTGTTTTTT.

This clone came up a few times. The chain uses TRBV25-1 and TRBJ2-7; 8 bases map to TRBD1. The CDR3 is 15 amino acids. With V trimmed by 3 bases and J by 1 base, 5 bases remained unmatched. CDR1 MGHDK and CDR2 SYGVNS come from the germline V gene. CDR3 amino acids: CASSDFQGASYEQYF. The CDR3 coding sequence is TGTGCCAGCAGTGATTTTCAGGGGGCTTCCTACGAGCAGTACTTC.

This sequence joins TRBV29-1 and TRBJ1-1, with D possibly being TRBD1 (5 bases). Trimming pared 5 bases from V and 1 base from J, leaving 23 bases between. There are 17 residues in the CDR3. Germline V gene lookup returns CDR1 SQVTM and CDR2 ANQGSEA. The CDR3 reads CSVLSSWTGEWNTEAFF. DNA for the CDR3: TGCAGCGTTCTAAGTTCCTGGACGGGGGAGTGGAACACTGAAGCTTTCTTT.

The chain combines TRBV29-1 with TRBJ2-7; 7 nucleotides match TRBD1. This CDR3 has 16 residues. With V trimmed by 4 bases and J by 0 bases, 12 bases remained unmatched. Germline loops: CDR1 SQVTM, CDR2 ANQGSEA. CDR3 DNA sequence: TGCAGCGTTGTCCCATCTGACAGGGAGAGCTCCTACGAGCAGTACTTC. This sequence encodes CSVVPSDRESSYEQYF.

The CDR3 DNA follows: TGTGCCAGCAGCTTAGAATCGGCAGGGCCTACTCGAGCCGAGCAGTACTTC. Amino acid sequence: CASSLESAGPTRAEQYF. This sequence joins TRBV7-6 and TRBJ2-7, with TRBD1 as a possible D gene (5 bases). The V end lost 1 base, the J end lost 6 bases, and 22 bases lay between the germline ends. Germline CDR1 is SGHVS and CDR2 is FNYEAQ. The CDR3 is 17 amino acids.

V usage is TRBV6-6 and J usage is TRBJ2-7, with a tentative D call TRBD1 (6 bases). Germline lookup yields CDR1 MNHNY and CDR2 SVGAGI (reference sequence). Trimming removed 0 bases at V and 5 bases at J, with 8 bases between. The CDR3 contains 13 residues. The CDR3 nucleotides read TGTGCCAGCAGTTACTCGAACAGGGACGAGCAGTACTTC. It codes for CASSYSNRDEQYF.

The V gene is TRBV2, the J gene TRBJ2-1; the match to TRBD2 covers 8 bases. V lost 6 bases and J lost 0; bases outside the gene matches: 4. The CDR3 runs to 15 residues. In germline, CDR1 is SNHLY, CDR2 FYNNEI. The CDR3 DNA is TGTGCCAGCAGGCCGGGGGGGGGCTCCTACAATGAGCAGTTCTTC. It translates to CASRPGGGSYNEQFF.

The CDR3 DNA sequence: TGTGCCAGCAGCCTCGGACAGGGTGGTTATTACCAGCATTTT. Its translation is CASSLGQGGYYQHF. The gene calls are TRBV27 and TRBJ1-5, with 8 nucleotides matching TRBD1. Losses at the gene ends were 6 bases for V and 12 bases for J; bases not matched to a gene: 13. The germline gives CDR1 MNHEY, CDR2 SMNVEV (reference sequence). The CDR3 runs to 14 residues.

This clone was detected only once. The CDR3 DNA reads as TGCGCCAGCAGCTCTGGACTAGCGGGAAATGGGGGCACGACAGATACGCAGTATTTT. It translates to CASSSGLAGNGGTTDTQYF. This chain connects TRBV5-1 to TRBJ2-3, with TRBD2 identical over 12 bases. V was pared by 3 bases and J by 3 bases, with 14 bases of the junction left unmatched. Germline CDR1 is SGHRS and CDR2 is YFSETQ. This CDR3 region has 19 residues.

The J gene is TRBJ2-7, the V gene TRBV27; 8 positions match TRBD2. The CDR3 is 15 amino acids. With V trimmed by 6 bases and J by 6 bases, 13 bases remained unmatched. Germline loops: CDR1 MNHEY, CDR2 SMNVEV (reference sequence). In nucleotides, the CDR3 is TGTGCCAGCAGGCGGACTAGCAGGCGTTGGGGCGAGCAGTACTTC. Its translation is CASRRTSRRWGEQYF.

The gene calls are TRBV5-6 and TRBJ2-5; TRBD2 agrees at 10 bases. The junction had 1 base not matched to a gene; V was cut back by 0 bases and J by 2 bases. The CDR3 runs 15 residues. Germline V gene data show CDR1 as SGHDT and CDR2 as YYEEEE. The CDR3: CASSLVLAGQETQYF. The CDR3 nucleotides are TGTGCCAGCAGCTTGGTACTAGCGGGACAAGAGACCCAGTACTTC.

The chain links TRBV7-9 to TRBJ1-2; weak D call: TRBD1 (5 bases). Germline CDR1 reads SEHNR; CDR2 reads FQNEAQ (reference sequence). V lost 5 bases to trimming and J lost 4 bases, with 20 bases between them. This CDR3 comprises 16 residues. CDR3 sequence reads: CASSHSTGEQIYGYTF. The CDR3 nucleotides read TGTGCCAGCAGCCACAGCACAGGAGAACAAATCTATGGCTACACCTTC.

In its sample, this clone was seen once. The J gene is TRBJ2-1, the V gene TRBV28, with D possibly matching TRBD2 (5 bases). V was pared by 8 bases and J by 15 bases, with 20 bases between. The V gene's germline CDR1 is MDHEN and CDR2 SYDVKM. The CDR3 has 12 residues. CDR3 residues: CASSPDGGHSFF. The CDR3 nucleotides are TGTGCCAGCTCCCCAGACGGAGGCCATTCGTTCTTC.

The V gene is TRBV18, the J gene TRBJ2-7; 8 bases match TRBD1. This CDR3 is built from 17 residues. V was pared by 3 bases and J by 2 bases, with 12 bases of the junction left unmatched. Germline V gives CDR1 KGHSH, CDR2 LQKENI. The CDR3 DNA is TGTGCCAGCTCACCGGGACAGGCTACCCCGGGAGCCTACGAGCAGTACTTC. This encodes CASSPGQATPGAYEQYF. The full variable domain, with the rest looked up from reference TRBV18 and TRBJ2-7, is NAGVMQNPRHLVRRRGQEARLRCSPMKGHSHVYWYRQLPEEGLKFMVYLQKENIIDESGMPKERFSAEFPKEGPSILRIQQVVRGDSAAYFCASSPGQATPGAYEQYFGPGTRLTVT.

The sample holds one count of this clone. The rearrangement links TRBV7-2 to TRBJ2-2; possibly TRBD2 for D (6 bases). Trimming stripped 6 bases from V and 4 bases from J, with 15 bases between. The germline CDR1 and CDR2 sequences are SGHTA and FQGNSA. The CDR3 spans 15 residues. This chain's CDR3 is CASSPARGPTGELFF. The CDR3 DNA sequence: TGTGCCAGCAGTCCGGCGCGGGGCCCCACCGGGGAGCTGTTTTTT.

This chain joins TRBV7-2 and TRBJ1-5; 7 nucleotides line up with TRBD1. The CDR3 is 12 amino acids. Germline CDR1 is SGHTA and CDR2 is FQGNSA. V lost 3 bases and J lost 12; bases outside the gene matches: 5. CDR3 amino acids: CASSFLDRVQHF. In nucleotides, the CDR3 is TGTGCCAGCAGCTTCCTCGACAGGGTCCAGCATTTT.

This clone came up once. The chain employs TRBV13 and TRBJ2-7; perhaps TRBD1 as D (5 bases). The CDR3 runs 12 residues. Germline V gives CDR1 PRHDT, CDR2 FYEKMQ (reference sequence). V was pared by 2 bases and J by 3 bases, with 5 bases between. CDR3 nucleotide sequence: TGTGCCAGCAGCTTAAGGGGCTACGAGCAGTACTTC. Its protein is CASSLRGYEQYF.

This chain connects TRBV5-1 to TRBJ1-2; D is ambiguous. The V end was cut by 9 bases, the J end by 5 bases, with 8 bases between. Looked up from germline, CDR1 is SGHRS and CDR2 is YFSETQ. The CDR3 sequence is 10 residues long. The CDR3 region is CATPGYGYTF. CDR3 in DNA: TGCGCCACCCCCGGGTATGGCTACACCTTC.

This rearrangement joins TRBV29-1 to TRBJ1-1; D might be TRBD1 (6 bases). The V end lost 2 bases, the J end lost 7 bases, and 11 bases lay between the germline ends. The CDR3 runs 12 residues. Germline CDR1 and CDR2: SQVTM and ANQGSEA. The CDR3 coding sequence is TGCAGCGTTGAATCCGGACAGATTGAAGCTTTCTTT. It translates to CSVESGQIEAFF.

The V and J genes are TRBV7-2 and TRBJ2-2; D might be TRBD1 (5 bases). Trimming pared 3 bases from V and 6 bases from J, leaving 20 bases between. The CDR3 totals 17 residues. Per germline, CDR1 SGHTA and CDR2 FQGNSA. Written as DNA, the CDR3 is TGTGCCAGCAGCTTCACCCGGCCCAGGGTTATACCCGGGGAGCTGTTTTTT. It codes for CASSFTRPRVIPGELFF.

The chain is built from TRBV9 and TRBJ2-3, with D possibly being TRBD2 (6 bases). The CDR3 consists of 12 residues. The germline V gene encodes CDR1 SGDLS and CDR2 YYNGEE. Trimming stripped 3 bases from V and 6 bases from J, with 8 bases between. CDR3 residues: CASSGGDDTQYF. The CDR3 bases are TGTGCCAGCAGCGGGGGGGACGATACGCAGTATTTT.

This sequence joins TRBV7-3 and TRBJ2-1, with a possible D match to TRBD1 (6 bases). The germline gives CDR1 SGHTA, CDR2 FQGTGA. The CDR3 length is 16 residues. The ends were cut back, 0 bases at V and 7 bases at J, with 16 bases in the middle. The CDR3 DNA reads TGTGCCAGCAGCTTAACCAGGGACATCGTAAGAAATGAGCAGTTCTTC. Its translation: CASSLTRDIVRNEQFF.

V usage is TRBV6-1 and J usage is TRBJ2-7; 8 positions match TRBD2. Per germline, CDR1 MNHNS and CDR2 SASEGT. Trimming took 7 bases from V and 5 from J; bases not matched to a gene: 7. This CDR3 has 13 residues. This CDR3 reads CASNSGSLNEQYF. Here the CDR3 DNA reads TGTGCCAGCAACAGCGGGAGTCTCAACGAGCAGTACTTC.

CDR3 sequence reads: CASSESGANNYGYTF. The DNA for the CDR3 is TGTGCCAGCAGTGAATCAGGGGCGAATAACTATGGCTACACCTTC. The gene calls are TRBV6-1 and TRBJ1-2; perhaps TRBD1 as D (6 bases). CDR1 and CDR2 (germline): MNHNS, SASEGT. The CDR3 spans 15 residues. V shed 2 bases and J shed 1 base, with 11 bases lying between them.

DNA of the CDR3: TGTGCCAGCAGGGGGGCCCCGGACGAGCAGTACTTC. Protein sequence: CASRGAPDEQYF. The rearrangement links TRBV6-1 to TRBJ2-7, with D possibly being TRBD1 (6 bases). This CDR3 has 12 residues. Trimming left V 6 bases short and J 5 bases short, with 11 bases between. The germline gives CDR1 MNHNS, CDR2 SASEGT.